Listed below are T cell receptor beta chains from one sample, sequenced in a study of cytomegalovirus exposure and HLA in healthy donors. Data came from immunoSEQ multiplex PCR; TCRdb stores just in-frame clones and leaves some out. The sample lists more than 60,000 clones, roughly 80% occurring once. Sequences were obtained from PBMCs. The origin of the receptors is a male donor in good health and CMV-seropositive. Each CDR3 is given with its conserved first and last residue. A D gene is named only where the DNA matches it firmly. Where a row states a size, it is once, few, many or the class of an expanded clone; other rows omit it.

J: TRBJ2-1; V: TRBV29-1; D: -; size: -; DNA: TGCAGCGTGCCAGCGGGACAGGTCTACAATGAGCAGTTCTTC; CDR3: CSVPAGQVYNEQFF
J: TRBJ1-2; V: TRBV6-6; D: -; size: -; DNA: TGTGCCAGCATTCTATTTTACAGTCAAGCTAACTATGGCTACACCTTC; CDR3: CASILFYSQANYGYTF
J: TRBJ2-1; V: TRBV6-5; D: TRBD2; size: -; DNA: TGTGCCAGCAGTTACCTAGCGGGGGGGTACAATGAGCAGTTCTTC; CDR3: CASSYLAGGYNEQFF
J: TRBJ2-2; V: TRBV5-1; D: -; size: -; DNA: TGCGCCAGCAGCTTGGAAGGGGTCGGGGAGCTGTTTTTT; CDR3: CASSLEGVGELFF
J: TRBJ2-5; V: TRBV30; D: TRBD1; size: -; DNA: TGTGCCTGGAGTGTACTTGGACAGGGGAAAGAGGCCCAGTACTTC; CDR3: CAWSVLGQGKEAQYF
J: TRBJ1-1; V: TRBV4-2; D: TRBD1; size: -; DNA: TGTGCCAGCAGCCAAAACCAGGGGGCTGAAGCTTTCTTT; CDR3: CASSQNQGAEAFF
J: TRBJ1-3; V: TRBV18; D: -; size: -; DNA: TGTGCCAGCTCACCAACAGGGCAAACGAACTCTGGAAACACCATATATTTT; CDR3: CASSPTGQTNSGNTIYF
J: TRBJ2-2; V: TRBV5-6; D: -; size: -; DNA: TGTGCCAGCAGCTTGTCGGTCCGGGTTGGAACCGGGGAGCTGTTTTTT; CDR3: CASSLSVRVGTGELFF
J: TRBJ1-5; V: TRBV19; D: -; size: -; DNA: TGTGCCAGTAGTATAGTTAGTTCTCTCGGCAATCAGCCCCAGCATTTT; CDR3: CASSIVSSLGNQPQHF
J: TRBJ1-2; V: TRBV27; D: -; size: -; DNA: TGTGCCAGCAGTTTATCACCGAGGATGTACTATGGCTACACCTTC; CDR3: CASSLSPRMYYGYTF
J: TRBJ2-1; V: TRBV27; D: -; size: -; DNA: TGTGCCAGCAGTTTAATCAGGGAAAGTGCCAATGAGCAGTTCTTC; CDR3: CASSLIRESANEQFF
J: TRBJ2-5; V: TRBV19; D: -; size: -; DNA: TGTGCCAGTAGTCCCTCAGGGCTAAAAGAGACCCAGTACTTC; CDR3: CASSPSGLKETQYF
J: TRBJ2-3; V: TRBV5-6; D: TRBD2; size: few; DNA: TGTGCCAGCAGCCCTCCCGTAGGGACTAGCGGGGGCCTGATCGCGACGCAGTATTTT; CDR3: CASSPPVGTSGGLIATQYF
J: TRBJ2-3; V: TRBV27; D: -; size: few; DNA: TGTGCCAGCAGTTCCTGGACTAGCACAGATACGCAGTATTTT; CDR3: CASSSWTSTDTQYF
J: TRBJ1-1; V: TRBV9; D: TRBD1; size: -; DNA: TGTGCCAGCAGCCTAGCCGGGACAGGGGATCCGAACACTGAAGCTTTCTTT; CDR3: CASSLAGTGDPNTEAFF
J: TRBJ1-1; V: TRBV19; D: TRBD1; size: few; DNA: TGTGCCAGTACCGACGGGACAGCCAACACTGAAGCTTTCTTT; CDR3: CASTDGTANTEAFF
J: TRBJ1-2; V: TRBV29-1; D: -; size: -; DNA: TGCAGCGCCCAGGGGTCCAACTATGGCTACACCTTC; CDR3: CSAQGSNYGYTF
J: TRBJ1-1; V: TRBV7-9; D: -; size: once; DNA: TGTTCCAGCAACTCGGTGGAGGGGGGGACTTTCTTT; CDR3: CSSNSVEGGTFF
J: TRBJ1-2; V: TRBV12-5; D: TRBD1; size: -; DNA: TGTGCTAGTGGTTTGATGCCGGGACAGGGTTATGGCTACACCTTC; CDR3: CASGLMPGQGYGYTF
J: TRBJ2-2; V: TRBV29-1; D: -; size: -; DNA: TGCAGCGTTCCCTCCCTTGGCAGGGAGAACACCGGGGAGCTGTTTTTT; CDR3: CSVPSLGRENTGELFF
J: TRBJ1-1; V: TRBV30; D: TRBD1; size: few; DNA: TGTGCCTGGAGTGAACAGGGGTTTAGCACTGAAGCTTTCTTT; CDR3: CAWSEQGFSTEAFF
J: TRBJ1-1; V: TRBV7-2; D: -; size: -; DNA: TGTGCCAGCAGCTTAGAGGGGCAGCTTATGAACACTGAAGCTTTCTTT; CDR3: CASSLEGQLMNTEAFF
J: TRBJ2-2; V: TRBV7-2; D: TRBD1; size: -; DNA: TGTGCCAGCAGCCAAGGGGCAGGGGGTTGGGCCGGGGAGCTGTTTTTT; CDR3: CASSQGAGGWAGELFF
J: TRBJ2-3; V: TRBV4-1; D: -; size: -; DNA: TGCGCCAGCAGCCGGCCGGGGGGCACAGATACGCAGTATTTT; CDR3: CASSRPGGTDTQYF
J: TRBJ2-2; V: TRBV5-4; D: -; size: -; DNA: TGTGCCAGCAGCTTGGGAAGTAGCGCCGCCGGGGAGCTGTTTTTT; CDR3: CASSLGSSAAGELFF
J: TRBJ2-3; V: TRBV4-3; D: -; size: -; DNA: TGCGCCAGCAGCCAAGGACTCTTCACAGATACGCAGTATTTT; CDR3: CASSQGLFTDTQYF
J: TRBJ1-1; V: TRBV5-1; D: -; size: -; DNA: TGCGCCAGCAGCTTGTGGGGGGGAGAACAAAGGGGCACTGAAGCTTTCTTT; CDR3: CASSLWGGEQRGTEAFF
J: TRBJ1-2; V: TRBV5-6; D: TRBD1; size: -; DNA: TGTGCCAGCAGCACCGGGACAGGCTATGGCTACACCTTC; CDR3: CASSTGTGYGYTF
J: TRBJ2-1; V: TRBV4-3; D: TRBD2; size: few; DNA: TGCGCCAGCAGCCACTCCGGAGGGTCTAGCGGGGACCTCAATGAGCAGTTCTTC; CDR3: CASSHSGGSSGDLNEQFF
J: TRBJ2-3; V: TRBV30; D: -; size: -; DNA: TGTGCCTGGAAACACCCCGCTTCGGGTACGCAGTATTTT; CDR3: CAWKHPASGTQYF
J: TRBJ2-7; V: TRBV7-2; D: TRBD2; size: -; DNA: TGTGCCAGCAGCCGGGGGGGCAACCCCAAGCAGTACTTC; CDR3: CASSRGGNPKQYF
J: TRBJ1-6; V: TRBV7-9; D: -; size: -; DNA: TGTGCCAGCAGTCCTACTGACAGTTATAATTCACCCCTCCACTTT; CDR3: CASSPTDSYNSPLHF
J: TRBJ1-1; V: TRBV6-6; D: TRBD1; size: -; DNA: TGTGCCAGCAGCGACAGGGGAACTGAAGCTTTCTTT; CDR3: CASSDRGTEAFF
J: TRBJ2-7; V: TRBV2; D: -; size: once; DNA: TGTGCCAGCGTCAGGGGCAGAGGGGACTACGAGCAGTACTTC; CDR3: CASVRGRGDYEQYF
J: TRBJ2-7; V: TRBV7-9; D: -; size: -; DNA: TGTGCCAGCAGCTTTTCAGGGTCCTACGAGCAGTACTTC; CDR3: CASSFSGSYEQYF
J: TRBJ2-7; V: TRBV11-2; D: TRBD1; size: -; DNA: TGTGCCAGCAGCTTTGGACAGGGGGGCCACGAGCAGTACTTC; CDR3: CASSFGQGGHEQYF
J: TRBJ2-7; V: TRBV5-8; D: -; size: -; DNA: TGTGCCAGCAGCTTGAGCCTCGACTCCTACGAGCAGTACTTC; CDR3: CASSLSLDSYEQYF
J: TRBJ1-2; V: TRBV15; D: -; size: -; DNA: TGTGCCACCAGCAGAGACAGGTTTAACTATGGCTACACCTTC; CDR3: CATSRDRFNYGYTF
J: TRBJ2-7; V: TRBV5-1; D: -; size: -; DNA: TGCGCCAGCAGCTTGGCCGATTCCGGGAACAGGGCGTACGAGCAGTACTTC; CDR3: CASSLADSGNRAYEQYF
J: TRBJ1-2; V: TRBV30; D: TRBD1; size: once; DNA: TGTGCCTGGAGTGTACGGGGACAGGGAATTTGGGGCTACACCTTC; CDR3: CAWSVRGQGIWGYTF
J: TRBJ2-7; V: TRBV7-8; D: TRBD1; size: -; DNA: TGTGCCAGCAGCCACCGAGGACAGGGGAACCACGAGCAGTACTTC; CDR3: CASSHRGQGNHEQYF
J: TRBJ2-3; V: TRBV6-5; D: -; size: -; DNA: TGTGCCAGCAGTTTCGGTATCCCAGATACGCAGTATTTT; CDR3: CASSFGIPDTQYF
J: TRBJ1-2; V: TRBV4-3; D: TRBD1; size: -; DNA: TGCGCCAGCAGCCAAGAGATACAGGGGATCTATGGCTACACCTTC; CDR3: CASSQEIQGIYGYTF
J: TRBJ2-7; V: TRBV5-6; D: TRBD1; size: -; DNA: TGTGCCAGCAGCTTGTTGAGGACAGGGCAACTAGGGGAGCAGTACTTC; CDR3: CASSLLRTGQLGEQYF
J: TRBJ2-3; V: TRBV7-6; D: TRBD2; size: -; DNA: TGTGCCAGCAGCGTCGGGGGGGCCGGCACAGATACGCAGTATTTT; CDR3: CASSVGGAGTDTQYF
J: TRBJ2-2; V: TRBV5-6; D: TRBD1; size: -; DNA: TGTGCCGGCGCGACAGGGGCGAACACCGGGGAGCTGTTTTTT; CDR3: CAGATGANTGELFF
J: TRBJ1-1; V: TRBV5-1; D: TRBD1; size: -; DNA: TGCGCCAGCAGCCCCGGGACAGGGGTTCGATACACTGAAGCTTTCTTT; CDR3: CASSPGTGVRYTEAFF
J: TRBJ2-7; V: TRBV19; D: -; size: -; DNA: TGTGCCAGTAGCCATGACAGCTACGAGCAGTACTTC; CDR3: CASSHDSYEQYF
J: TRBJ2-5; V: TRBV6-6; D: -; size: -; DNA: TGTGCCAGCAGTTACTCGAGCCTCCCAGGAGAGACCCAGTACTTC; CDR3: CASSYSSLPGETQYF
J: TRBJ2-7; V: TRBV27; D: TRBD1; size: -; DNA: TGTGCCAGCAGATTGGGGACAGGGGCGTCGTACGAGCAGTACTTC; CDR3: CASRLGTGASYEQYF
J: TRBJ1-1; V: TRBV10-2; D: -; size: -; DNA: TGCGCCAGCAGTGAGTCGACCGGAGATGAAGCTTTCTTT; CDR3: CASSESTGDEAFF
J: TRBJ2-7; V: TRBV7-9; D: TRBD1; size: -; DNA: TGTGCCAGCAGCTCCCGCGGGGACAGGGGGCTCTACGAGCAGTACTTC; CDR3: CASSSRGDRGLYEQYF
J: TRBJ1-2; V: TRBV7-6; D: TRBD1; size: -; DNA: TGTGCCAGCAGCTCTACCGGGACAGGGGCCTATGGCTACACCTTC; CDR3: CASSSTGTGAYGYTF
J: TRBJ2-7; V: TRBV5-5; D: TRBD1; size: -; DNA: TGTGCCAGCAGCTTGGGACAGGGAAGGAAGCAGTACTTC; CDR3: CASSLGQGRKQYF